This T cell receptor beta chain is from a study of blood T cell repertoires in COVID-19. Study context: From the United States, Italy and Spain came samples of acute and convalescent COVID-19. Sources were T cells, B-cell-depleted T cells, or PBMCs; the material itself was cDNA or gDNA.

The CDR3 has 15 amino acids. Trimming cost V 0 bases and J 6 bases, with 15 bases left between them. CDR1 and CDR2 (germline): LGHDT, YNNKEL (reference sequence). TCRdb's copy holds only in-frame clones and misses some; the assay was immunoSEQ multiplex PCR. The data contain around 25,000 clones, around 81% of them singletons. J is TRBJ2-7 and V is TRBV3-1 (or the pseudogene TRBV3-2); possibly TRBD1 for D (7 bases). The TCR sequence derives from a man between 65 and 80 years old with acute or convalescent COVID-19. Sequencing used peripheral blood. CDR3 bases: TGTGCCAGCAGCCAAGATCAGGGGGGAGGTTCCGAGCAGTACTTC. Amino acids: CASSQDQGGGSEQYF.